Presented here are 9 T cell receptor beta chains from one specimen sequenced in a study of cytomegalovirus exposure and HLA in healthy donors. The PCR made use of 60 Vbeta and 13 Jbeta primers. The protocol was immunoSEQ multiplex PCR, while the TCRdb copy is restricted to in-frame clones and leaves out a portion. Here the sample table reports tens of thousands of clones. What was sequenced was PBMCs. These receptors were collected from a middle-aged man in good health and CMV-seronegative.

V usage is TRBV29-1 and J usage is TRBJ2-7; 9 nucleotides agree with TRBD1. The CDR3 runs to 13 residues. With V trimmed by 7 bases and J by 1 base, 5 bases remained unmatched. Per the germline V gene, CDR1 is SQVTM and CDR2 is ANQGSEA. The CDR3 bases are TGCAGCGCGGGGACAGGGACATCCTACGAGCAGTACTTC. Translated: CSAGTGTSYEQYF.

The chain employs TRBV18 and TRBJ2-3; 8 bases are shared with TRBD2. The CDR3 has 17 amino acids. The V gene end was trimmed by 8 bases and the J gene end by 0 bases; junction bases not matched to a gene: 13. CDR1 is KGHSH and CDR2 is LQKENI in the germline V gene. CDR3: CASAHGTRQSSTDTQYF. The DNA for the CDR3 is TGTGCCAGCGCACACGGGACTAGACAGAGTAGCACAGATACGCAGTATTTT.

The CDR3 here is CASSLGNRGENYGYTF. CDR3 DNA sequence: TGTGCCAGCAGCTTGGGAAACAGGGGAGAAAACTATGGCTACACCTTC. This chain connects TRBV5-5 to TRBJ1-2; 7 bases line up with TRBD1. This CDR3 is 16 amino acids long. Germline CDR1 SGHKS, CDR2 YYEKEE (reference sequence). The junction had 7 bases not matched to a gene; V was cut back by 0 bases and J by 2 bases.

The chain couples TRBV4-1 to TRBJ1-1; 8 bases line up with TRBD1. The CDR3 has 14 residues. The J segment lost 6 bases and the V segment lost 4 bases, leaving 7 bases of the junction unmatched. Germline values: CDR1 MGHRA, CDR2 YSYEKL. CDR3 sequence reads: CASSRGQGFSEAFF. In DNA, the CDR3 is TGCGCCAGCAGCCGCGGACAGGGTTTTTCTGAAGCTTTCTTT.

V gene TRBV10-1 combines with J gene TRBJ1-1; weak D call: TRBD1 (5 bases). The CDR3 has 13 residues. Trimming stripped 4 bases from V and 0 bases from J, with 6 bases between. The germline V gene encodes CDR1 WNHNN and CDR2 SYGVQD (reference sequence). The CDR3, as DNA: TGCGCCAGCAGTGTAGGGGTGAACACTGAAGCTTTCTTT. Its protein is CASSVGVNTEAFF.

The chain joins TRBV7-3 to TRBJ2-2, with D maybe TRBD1 (5 bases). V shed 5 bases and J shed 7 bases, with 11 bases lying between them. In germline, CDR1 is SGHTA, CDR2 FQGTGA. This CDR3 comprises 13 residues. The CDR3 region has the DNA TGTGCCAGCAGCCAAGTGCAGGGCGGGGAGCTGTTTTTT. Translating gives CASSQVQGGELFF.

Here the CDR3 DNA reads TGTGCCAGCAGTTCCTGGACACTCTTGGGTTCACCCCTCCACTTT. It codes for CASSSWTLLGSPLHF. The chain links TRBV27 to TRBJ1-6, with D possibly TRBD1 on 5 matching bases. CDR1 MNHEY and CDR2 SMNVEV come from the germline V gene (reference sequence). V dropped 4 bases and J dropped 9 bases, with 16 bases sitting between them. The CDR3 is 15 amino acids.

V gene TRBV6-5 combines with J gene TRBJ1-5, with TRBD1 matching over 11 bases. V trimming: 4 bases; J trimming: 6 bases; junction bases outside the gene matches: 8. The CDR3 has 16 residues. Looked up from germline, CDR1 is MNHEY and CDR2 is SVGAGI. The CDR3 spells CASSLTGTGGSQPQHF. The CDR3 coding sequence is TGTGCCAGCAGTTTGACCGGGACAGGGGGTAGTCAGCCCCAGCATTTT.

The chain is built from TRBV27 and TRBJ1-2; D is possibly TRBD1 (5 bases). The ends were cut back, 1 base at V and 4 bases at J, with 13 bases in the middle. Per the germline V gene, CDR1 is MNHEY and CDR2 is SMNVEV (reference sequence). The CDR3 runs to 15 residues. This CDR3 reads CASSLLAGGAYGYTF. The CDR3 DNA reads as TGTGCCAGCAGTTTATTGGCAGGAGGGGCCTATGGCTACACCTTC.